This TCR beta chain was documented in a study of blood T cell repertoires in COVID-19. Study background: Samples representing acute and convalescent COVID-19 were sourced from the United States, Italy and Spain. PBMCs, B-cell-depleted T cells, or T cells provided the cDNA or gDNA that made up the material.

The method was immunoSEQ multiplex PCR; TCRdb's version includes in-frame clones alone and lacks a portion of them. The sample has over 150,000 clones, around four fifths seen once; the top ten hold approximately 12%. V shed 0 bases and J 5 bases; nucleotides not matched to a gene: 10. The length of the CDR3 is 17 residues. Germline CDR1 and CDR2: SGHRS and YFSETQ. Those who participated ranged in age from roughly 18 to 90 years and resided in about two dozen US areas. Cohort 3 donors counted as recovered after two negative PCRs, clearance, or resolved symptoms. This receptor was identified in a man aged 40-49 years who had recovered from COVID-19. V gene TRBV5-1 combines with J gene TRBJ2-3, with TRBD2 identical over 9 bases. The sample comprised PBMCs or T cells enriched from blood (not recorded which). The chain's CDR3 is CASSLGGSGRLGDTQYF. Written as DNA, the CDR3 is TGCGCCAGCAGCTTGGGCGGTAGCGGGAGACTTGGAGATACGCAGTATTTT.